The present entry profiles one T cell receptor (beta chain) with its context. The antigen is undetermined. Method: immunoSEQ multiplex PCR; TCRdb's copy keeps in-frame clones and lacks some. Of more than 30,000 clones listed, approximately 89% were seen once; the top ten hold about 0.91%. With 4 bases removed from V and 5 bases from J, the gap between germline ends came to 18 bases. The CDR3 is 15 residues long. In germline, CDR1 is WSHSY, CDR2 SAAADI. The data are from a study of STAT5B mutations in CD4+ large granular lymphocyte leukemia. Study-wide findings and caveats: Patient CD4-sorted repertoires stayed more clonal than healthy ones after leukemic-clone removal.

The sequence came from a human donor in good health. Sample: CD4+ T cells from blood buffy coats. V gene TRBV10-2 combines with J gene TRBJ2-7; a possible D gene is TRBD1 (6 bases). CDR3 sequence (DNA): TGCGCCAGCAGTGGCAGGGGTGGGGGCCGGAACGAGCAGTACTTC. It is translated as CASSGRGGGRNEQYF.